This TCR beta chain was sequenced in a study of beta chain features in type 1 diabetes. As concerns this clone: What it binds is not known. One end of the junction fails to match germline, which may point to a read error.

Study observations and caveats: Shortening that was moderate but significant affected the TCRB CDR3s of Type 1 diabetes patients in all four CD4+ subsets. Among patients, naive, central memory and Treg TCRB repertoires appeared more similar than among healthy donors.

Purity above 95% was achieved in all sorted populations. There are 13 residues in the CDR3. Germline V CDR1 and CDR2: SEHNR, FQNEAQ (reference sequence). Reverse transcription of all isolated RNA meant that expressed TCRB transcripts were sequenced. The repertoire was sequenced with immunoSEQ multiplex PCR; TCRdb's copy has only in-frame clones and lacks some. Here the sample spans hundreds of thousands of clones, over 11% being singletons. V and J are TRBV7-9 and TRBJ2-3; no reliable D call. This TCR came from a man younger than 30 with type 1 diabetes. The sample comprised naive CD4+ T cells from blood. Here the CDR3 DNA reads TGTGCCAGCAGCTTACCCAGCATAGATACGCAGTATTTT. It yields the protein CASSLPSIDTQYF.